The sequence of this TCR beta chain was determined in a study of molecular identifiers for immune sequencing clone quantification. On this clonotype: A read error may explain this, as a much larger clone is one base away.

Sorting recovered naive CD8 T cells on a CD8+CD4-CCR7+CD45RA+ profile. TCRdb re-called the PCR reads with MiXCR, one entry per CDR3 protein. The data show 550,000 to 750,000 distinct CDR3 sequences, roughly 21% seen once. V lost 1 base and J 8 bases, leaving 14 bases between the germline ends. The V gene's germline CDR1 is MGHRA and CDR2 YSYEKL. CDR3 length: 14 amino acids. Sequenced material: naive CD8+ T cells from blood, with Jurkat cell RNA spiked in. Subset described: FACS-sorted CD8+CD4-CCR7+CD45RA+ naive T cells. The sequence came from a human donor in good health. Some libraries in this study had Jurkat cell RNA spiked in. The V gene is TRBV4-1, the J gene TRBJ1-1; D gene unclear. The CDR3 protein is CASSQVSGLEEAFF. CDR3 bases: TGCGCCAGCAGCCAAGTCAGTGGACTGGAGGAAGCTTTCTTT.